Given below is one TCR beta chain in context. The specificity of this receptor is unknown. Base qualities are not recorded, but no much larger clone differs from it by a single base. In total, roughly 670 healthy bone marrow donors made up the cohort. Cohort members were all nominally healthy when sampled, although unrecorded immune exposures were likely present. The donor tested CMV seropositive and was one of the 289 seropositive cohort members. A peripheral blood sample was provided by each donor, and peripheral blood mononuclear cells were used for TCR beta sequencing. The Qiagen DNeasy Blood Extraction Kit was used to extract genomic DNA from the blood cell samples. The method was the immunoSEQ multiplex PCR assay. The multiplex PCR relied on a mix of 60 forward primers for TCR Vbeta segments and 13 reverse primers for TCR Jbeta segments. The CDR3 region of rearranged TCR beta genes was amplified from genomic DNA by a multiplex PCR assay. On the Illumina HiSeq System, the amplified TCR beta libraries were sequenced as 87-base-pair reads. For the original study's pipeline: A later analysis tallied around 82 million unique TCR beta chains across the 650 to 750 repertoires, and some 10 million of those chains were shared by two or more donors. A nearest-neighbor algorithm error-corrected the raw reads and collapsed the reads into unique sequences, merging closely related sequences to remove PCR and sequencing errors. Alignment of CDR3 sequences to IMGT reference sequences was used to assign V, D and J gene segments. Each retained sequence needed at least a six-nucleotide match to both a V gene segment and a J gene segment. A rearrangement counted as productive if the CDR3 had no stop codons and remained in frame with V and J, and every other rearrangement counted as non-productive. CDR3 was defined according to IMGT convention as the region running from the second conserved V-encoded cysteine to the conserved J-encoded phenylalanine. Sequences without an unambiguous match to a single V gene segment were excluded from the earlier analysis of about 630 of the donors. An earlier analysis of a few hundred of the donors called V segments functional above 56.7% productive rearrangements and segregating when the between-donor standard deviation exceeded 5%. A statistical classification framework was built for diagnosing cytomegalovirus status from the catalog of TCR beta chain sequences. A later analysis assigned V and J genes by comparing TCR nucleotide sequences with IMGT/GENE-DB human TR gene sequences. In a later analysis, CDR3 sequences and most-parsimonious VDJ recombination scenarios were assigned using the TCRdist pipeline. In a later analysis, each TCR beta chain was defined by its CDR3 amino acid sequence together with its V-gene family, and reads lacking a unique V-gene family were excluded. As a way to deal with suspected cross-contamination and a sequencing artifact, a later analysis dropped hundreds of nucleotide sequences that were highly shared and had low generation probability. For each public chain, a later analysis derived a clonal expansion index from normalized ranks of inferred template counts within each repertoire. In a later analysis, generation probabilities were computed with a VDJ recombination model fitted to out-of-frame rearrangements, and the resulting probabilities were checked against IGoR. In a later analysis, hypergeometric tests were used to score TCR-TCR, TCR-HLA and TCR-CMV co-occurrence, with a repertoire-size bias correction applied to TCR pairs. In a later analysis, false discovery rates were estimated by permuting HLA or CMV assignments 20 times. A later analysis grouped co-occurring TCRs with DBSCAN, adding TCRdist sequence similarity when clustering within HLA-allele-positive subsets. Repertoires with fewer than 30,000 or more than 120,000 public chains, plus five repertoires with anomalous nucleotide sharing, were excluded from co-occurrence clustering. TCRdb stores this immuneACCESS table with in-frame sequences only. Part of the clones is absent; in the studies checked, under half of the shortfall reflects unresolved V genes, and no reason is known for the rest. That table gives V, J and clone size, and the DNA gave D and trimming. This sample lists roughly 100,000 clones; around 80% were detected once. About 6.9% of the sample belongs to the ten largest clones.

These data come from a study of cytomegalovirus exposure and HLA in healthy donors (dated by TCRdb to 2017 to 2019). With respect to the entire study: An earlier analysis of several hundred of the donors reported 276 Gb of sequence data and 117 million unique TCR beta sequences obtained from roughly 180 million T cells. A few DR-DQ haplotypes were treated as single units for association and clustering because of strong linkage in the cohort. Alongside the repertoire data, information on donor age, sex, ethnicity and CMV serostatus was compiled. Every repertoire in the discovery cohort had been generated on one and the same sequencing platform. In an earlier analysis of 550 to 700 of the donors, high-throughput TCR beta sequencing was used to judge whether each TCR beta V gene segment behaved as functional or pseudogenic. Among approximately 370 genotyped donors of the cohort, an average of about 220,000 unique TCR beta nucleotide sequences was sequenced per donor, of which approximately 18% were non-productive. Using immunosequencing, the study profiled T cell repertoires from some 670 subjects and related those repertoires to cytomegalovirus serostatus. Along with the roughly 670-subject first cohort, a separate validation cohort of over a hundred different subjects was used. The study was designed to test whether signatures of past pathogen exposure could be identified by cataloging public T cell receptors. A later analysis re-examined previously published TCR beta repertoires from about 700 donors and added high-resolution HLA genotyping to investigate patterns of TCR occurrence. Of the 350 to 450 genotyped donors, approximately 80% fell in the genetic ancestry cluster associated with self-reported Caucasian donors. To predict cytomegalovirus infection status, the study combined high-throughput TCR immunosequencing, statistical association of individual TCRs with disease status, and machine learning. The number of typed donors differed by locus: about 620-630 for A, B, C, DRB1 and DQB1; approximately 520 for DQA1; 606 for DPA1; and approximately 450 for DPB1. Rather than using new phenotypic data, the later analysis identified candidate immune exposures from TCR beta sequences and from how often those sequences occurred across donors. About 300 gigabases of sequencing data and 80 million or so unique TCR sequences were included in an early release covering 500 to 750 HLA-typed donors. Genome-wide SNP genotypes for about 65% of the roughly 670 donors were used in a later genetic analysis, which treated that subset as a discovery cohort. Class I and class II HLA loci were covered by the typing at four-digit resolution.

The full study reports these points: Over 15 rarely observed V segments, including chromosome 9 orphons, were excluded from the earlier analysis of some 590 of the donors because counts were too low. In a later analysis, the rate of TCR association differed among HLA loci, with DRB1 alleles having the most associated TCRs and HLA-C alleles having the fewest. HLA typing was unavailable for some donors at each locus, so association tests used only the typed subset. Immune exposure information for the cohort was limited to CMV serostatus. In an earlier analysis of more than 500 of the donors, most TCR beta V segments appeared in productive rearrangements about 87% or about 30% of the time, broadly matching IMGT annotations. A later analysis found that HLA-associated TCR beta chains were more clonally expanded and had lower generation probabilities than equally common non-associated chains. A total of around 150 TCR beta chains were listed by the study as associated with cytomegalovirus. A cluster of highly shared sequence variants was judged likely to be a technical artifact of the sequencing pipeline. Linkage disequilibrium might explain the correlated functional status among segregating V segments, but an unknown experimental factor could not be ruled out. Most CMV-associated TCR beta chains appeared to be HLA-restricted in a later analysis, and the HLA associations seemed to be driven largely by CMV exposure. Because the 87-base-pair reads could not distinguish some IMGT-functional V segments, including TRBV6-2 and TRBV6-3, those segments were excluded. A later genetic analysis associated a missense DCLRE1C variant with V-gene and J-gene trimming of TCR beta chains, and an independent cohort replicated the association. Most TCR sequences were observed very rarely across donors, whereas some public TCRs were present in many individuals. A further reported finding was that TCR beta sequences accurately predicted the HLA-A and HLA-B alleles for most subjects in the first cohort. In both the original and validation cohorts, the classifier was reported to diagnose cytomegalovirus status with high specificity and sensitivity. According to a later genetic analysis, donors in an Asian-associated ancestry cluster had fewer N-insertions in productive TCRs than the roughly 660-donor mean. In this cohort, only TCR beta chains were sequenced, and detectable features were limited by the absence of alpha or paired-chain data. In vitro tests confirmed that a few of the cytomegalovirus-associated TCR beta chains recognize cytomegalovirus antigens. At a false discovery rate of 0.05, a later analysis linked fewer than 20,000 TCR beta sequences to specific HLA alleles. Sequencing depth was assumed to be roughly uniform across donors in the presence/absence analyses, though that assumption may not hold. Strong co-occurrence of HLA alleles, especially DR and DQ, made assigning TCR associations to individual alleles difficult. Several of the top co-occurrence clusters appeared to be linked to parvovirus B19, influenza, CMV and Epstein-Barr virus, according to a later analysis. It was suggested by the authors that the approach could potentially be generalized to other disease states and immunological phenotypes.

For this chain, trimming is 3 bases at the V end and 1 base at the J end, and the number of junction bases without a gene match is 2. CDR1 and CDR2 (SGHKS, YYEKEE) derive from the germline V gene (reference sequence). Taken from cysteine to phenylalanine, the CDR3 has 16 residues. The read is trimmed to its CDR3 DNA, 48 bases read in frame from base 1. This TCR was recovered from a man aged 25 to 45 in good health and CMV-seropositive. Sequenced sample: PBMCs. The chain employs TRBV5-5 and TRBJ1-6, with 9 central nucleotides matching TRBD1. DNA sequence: TGTGCCAGCAGCTGGGACAGGGCGTCCTATAATTCACCCCTCCACTTT. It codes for CASSWDRASYNSPLHF.